These T cell receptor beta chains were read from a single sample in a study of blood T cell repertoires in COVID-19. Sequencing used immunoSEQ multiplex PCR; TCRdb keeps in-frame clones, though not all of them. Seen here are about 170,000 clones, about 85% observed once, and the top ten hold about 1.2%. The sample taken for sequencing was peripheral blood. Source of these receptors: a man aged 55 to 70 who had recovered from COVID-19. Both conserved end residues are part of each CDR3.

CDR3 length	V gene	J gene	CDR3 protein
16	TRBV4-1	TRBJ2-5	CASSQGALALQETQYF
18	TRBV27	TRBJ2-7	CASSFATAYGQKLREQYF
16	TRBV7-8	TRBJ2-7	CASSSGTSGGLYEQYF
16	TRBV5-4	TRBJ1-1	CASSRDRGYSDTEAFF
16	TRBV5-8	TRBJ1-5	CASTPEAGGSNQPQHF
15	TRBV7-2	TRBJ2-3	CASSLTSGVTDTQYF
16	TRBV9	TRBJ2-3	CASSVEDRGFTDTQYF
14	TRBV7-9	TRBJ1-1	CASSPGPPNTEAFF
18	TRBV11-2	TRBJ1-2	CASSPRRGTRVANYGYTF
18	TRBV11-3	TRBJ2-1	CASSLEAGSGGAYNEQFF
17	TRBV5-1	TRBJ1-3	CASSLEGRVVSGNTIYF
16	TRBV4-3	TRBJ1-2	CASSQELTGPVYGYTF
14	TRBV7-7	TRBJ2-5	CASSLGHLEETQYF
14	TRBV7-2	TRBJ2-1	CASSLTQGVNEQFF
14	TRBV18	TRBJ1-2	CASSPPDSLYGYTF
15	TRBV18	TRBJ1-2	CASSPTQGGVYGYTF
14	TRBV5-6	TRBJ1-1	CASSPNWGDTEAFF
13	TRBV18	TRBJ1-5	CASSPLEGQPQHF
14	TRBV10-3	TRBJ2-7	CAIRDRGRGYEQYF
12	TRBV7-2	TRBJ1-1	CASSLVNTGGLF
18	TRBV9	TRBJ2-1	CASSEGPGARTGGNEQFF
16	TRBV5-4	TRBJ1-6	CASSFGRQGYNSPLHF
16	TRBV9	TRBJ1-3	CASSVGPTVSGNTIYF
13	TRBV30	TRBJ2-3	CAWSHRGPDTQYF
15	TRBV5-6	TRBJ2-1	CASSFNAGGHNEQFF
11	TRBV6-5	TRBJ2-2	CASRRSGELFF
17	TRBV7-3	TRBJ2-6	CASSSPLAGPGANVLTF
13	TRBV24-1	TRBJ1-2	CATSDLAGSGYTF
14	TRBV5-6	TRBJ2-7	CASSRIDREDEQYF
13	TRBV10-3	TRBJ1-3	CAISVQAGNTIYF
16	TRBV4-3	TRBJ2-3	CASSHNPSGETDTQYF
15	TRBV5-1	TRBJ2-3	CARSPERGGRDTQYF
15	TRBV6-5	TRBJ2-7	CASSSASGRAYEQYF
16	TRBV9	TRBJ2-1	CASSVEGSGGHNEQFF
13	TRBV7-9	TRBJ2-3	CASSPGQTDTQYF
14	TRBV6-5	TRBJ2-7	CASSPAGQGYEQYF
16	TRBV7-9	TRBJ1-5	CASSLGGQGPNQPQHF
13	TRBV12-3/TRBV12-4	TRBJ2-2	CAGRTGNTGELFF
14	TRBV7-3	TRBJ2-1	CASSLTGTSREQFF
15	TRBV4-1	TRBJ2-2	CASSQVQSYTGELFF